Listed below are T cell receptor beta chains from one sample, sequenced in a study of vaccination effects on CD4 cells after COVID-19. Their target antigens are unknown. Assay: immunoSEQ multiplex PCR; the TCRdb copy retains only in-frame clones and omits some. The data contain around 16,000 clones, approximately 70% of them singletons. Source: CD4+ T cells from PBMCs cultured with SARS-CoV-2 spike peptides, taken after COVID-19 vaccination. The source of these receptors is a human donor who received a COVID-19 vaccine. CDR3s include the opening cysteine and the closing phenylalanine or tryptophan. D genes are given only for firm matches. Size tells how often a clone was seen (once, few, many) or the class of an expanded clone, and some rows leave it out.

j_gene: TRBJ1-4; v_gene: TRBV24-1; abundance: medium-sized; d_gene: TRBD1; CDR3aa: CATSDSPGQGDEKLFF; CDR3nt: TGTGCCACCAGTGATTCGCCGGGACAGGGAGATGAAAAACTGTTTTTT
j_gene: TRBJ1-2; v_gene: TRBV2; abundance: .; d_gene: .; CDR3aa: CASSESLRREDYGYTF; CDR3nt: TGTGCCAGCAGTGAGTCGTTACGGCGAGAGGACTATGGCTACACCTTC
j_gene: TRBJ1-6; v_gene: TRBV27; abundance: .; d_gene: .; CDR3aa: CASSLRGDSNSPLHF; CDR3nt: TGTGCCAGCAGTTTACGAGGGGACTCTAATTCACCCCTCCACTTT
j_gene: TRBJ2-7; v_gene: TRBV10-3; abundance: .; d_gene: .; CDR3aa: CAISPSGVHEQYF; CDR3nt: TGTGCCATCAGTCCCTCGGGGGTCCACGAGCAGTACTTC
j_gene: TRBJ1-2; v_gene: TRBV19; abundance: medium-sized; d_gene: TRBD1; CDR3aa: CASSIRTGGSLNGYTF; CDR3nt: TGTGCCAGTAGTATCCGGACAGGGGGGAGCCTAAATGGCTACACCTTC
j_gene: TRBJ2-5; v_gene: TRBV5-1; abundance: .; d_gene: .; CDR3aa: CASSPSGDPQETQYF; CDR3nt: TGCGCCAGCAGCCCAAGTGGGGATCCACAAGAGACCCAGTACTTC
j_gene: TRBJ2-2; v_gene: TRBV30; abundance: medium-sized; d_gene: TRBD2; CDR3aa: CAWSGLAGATGELFF; CDR3nt: TGTGCCTGGAGTGGGCTAGCGGGAGCCACCGGGGAGCTGTTTTTT
j_gene: TRBJ2-2; v_gene: TRBV7-2; abundance: few; d_gene: .; CDR3aa: CASSLDGTGNTGELFF; CDR3nt: TGTGCCAGCAGCTTAGATGGGACGGGAAACACCGGGGAGCTGTTTTTT
j_gene: TRBJ1-3; v_gene: TRBV28; abundance: once; d_gene: .; CDR3aa: CASRKKGGRKWAWGSGNTIYF; CDR3nt: TGTGCCAGCAGAAAAAAGGGTGGGAGGAAATGGGCTTGGGGCTCTGGAAACACCATATATTTT
j_gene: TRBJ1-2; v_gene: TRBV4-3; abundance: .; d_gene: .; CDR3aa: CASSPAYGSLYGYTF; CDR3nt: TGCGCCAGCAGCCCTGCTTACGGGTCTCTCTATGGCTACACCTTC
j_gene: TRBJ2-3; v_gene: TRBV6-5; abundance: .; d_gene: .; CDR3aa: CASTGRGTDTQYF; CDR3nt: TGTGCCAGCACCGGCAGGGGAACAGATACGCAGTATTTT
j_gene: TRBJ2-1; v_gene: TRBV3-1/TRBV3-2; abundance: .; d_gene: .; CDR3aa: CASSQVAGTPYNEQFF; CDR3nt: TGTGCCAGCAGCCAAGTTGCAGGGACTCCCTACAATGAGCAGTTCTTC
j_gene: TRBJ1-4; v_gene: TRBV5-6; abundance: once; d_gene: .; CDR3aa: CASSTAPGANEKLFF; CDR3nt: TGTGCCAGCAGCACGGCACCCGGGGCTAATGAAAAACTGTTTTTT
j_gene: TRBJ1-4; v_gene: TRBV13; abundance: .; d_gene: .; CDR3aa: CASSLYATNEKLFF; CDR3nt: TGTGCCAGCAGCCTGTATGCAACTAATGAAAAACTGTTTTTT